These 32 T cell receptor beta chains were all obtained from the same sample, sequenced in a study of CD8+ T cells in alopecia areata. Treatment in this sample: oral pan-JAK inhibitor, 5-10 mg twice daily. Sequencing templates came from extracted RNA that was reverse transcribed into cDNA. The assay was immunoSEQ multiplex PCR, and TCRdb's table has in-frame clones only and misses some. The sample contains 87,000 or so clones, about 71% of which appear only once. This specimen consisted of CD8+ T cells sorted from blood, obtained at week 44, from a patient treated with tofacitinib. All receptors derive from a human donor with alopecia areata.

V gene TRBV5-1 combines with J gene TRBJ1-6; D is unresolved. The CDR3 consists of 13 residues. The germline gives CDR1 SGHRS, CDR2 YFSETQ. The V end lost 0 bases, the J end lost 9 bases, and 7 bases lay between the germline ends. The chain's CDR3 is CASSLDRGSPLHF. The CDR3 DNA reads TGCGCCAGCAGCTTGGATCGGGGTTCACCCCTCCACTTT.

The CDR3 nucleotides read TGTGCCAGTAGCCTAGGGGGGGGCTCTGAAGCTTTCTTT. Amino acid sequence: CASSLGGGSEAFF. The chain couples TRBV19 to TRBJ1-1; TRBD1 is a possible D gene (6 bases). Trimming cost V 6 bases and J 6 bases, with 14 bases left between them. The CDR3 covers 13 residues. CDR1 and CDR2 (germline): LNHDA, SQIVND (reference sequence).

V is TRBV29-1 and J is TRBJ2-2, with D perhaps given as TRBD1 or TRBD2 (5 bases each). Germline V gene lookup returns CDR1 SQVTM and CDR2 ANQGSEA. The length of the CDR3 is 14 residues. V was shortened by 8 bases and J by 4 bases, with 17 bases between the two germline ends. Here the CDR3 reads CSYRPARGTGELFF. As DNA, the CDR3 is TGCAGCTACCGTCCGGCGAGGGGCACCGGGGAGCTGTTTTTT.

This clone appeared once. This rearrangement joins TRBV2 to TRBJ2-2; D assignment may be TRBD1 or TRBD2 (6 bases each). Trimming stripped 7 bases from V and 4 bases from J, with 10 bases between. The CDR3 has 13 residues. Germline assignment: CDR1 SNHLY and CDR2 FYNNEI. The CDR3 DNA is TGTGCCAGCAAGGAGGGGGGCACCGGGGAGCTGTTTTTT. As protein: CASKEGGTGELFF.

The rearrangement joins TRBV7-9 to TRBJ2-1; no definite D call. The germline V gene encodes CDR1 SEHNR and CDR2 FQNEAQ (reference sequence). This CDR3 region has 13 residues. Trimming took 5 bases from V and 8 from J, leaving 13 bases between them. The CDR3 DNA reads TGTGCCAGCAGCCCTGGGCCTTCGGATGAGCAGTTCTTC. Its protein product is CASSPGPSDEQFF. The full variable domain, in which reference TRBV7-9 and TRBJ2-1 provide the parts outside the CDR3, is DTGVSQNPRHKITKRGQNVTFRCDPISEHNRLYWYRQTLGQGPEFLTYFQNEAQLEKSRLLSDRFSAERPKGSFSTLEIQRTEQGDSAMYLCASSPGPSDEQFFGPGTRLTVL.

The V call is TRBV9, the J call TRBJ2-1; possible D gene TRBD1, 7 bases. CDR1 and CDR2 (germline): SGDLS, YYNGEE. The CDR3 is 20 residues long. With 0 bases removed from V and 4 bases from J, the gap between germline ends came to 26 bases. CDR3 sequence (DNA): TGTGCCAGCAGCGTAGTACCAGGAGGGGTGAGACAGGGTTCATACAATGAGCAGTTCTTC. This translates into CASSVVPGGVRQGSYNEQFF.

This chain links TRBV19 with TRBJ1-5; D is uncertain. Trimming removed 1 base from V and 4 bases from J, with 8 bases in between. This CDR3 comprises 14 residues. Germline assignment: CDR1 LNHDA and CDR2 SQIVND (reference sequence). CDR3 protein: CASSIAGGNQPQHF. The CDR3 DNA sequence: TGTGCCAGTAGTATAGCGGGTGGAAATCAGCCCCAGCATTTT.

The J gene is TRBJ2-7, the V gene TRBV18; D is tentatively TRBD1 or TRBD2 (5 bases each). The CDR3 spans 14 residues. V lost 5 bases and J 0 bases, leaving 11 bases between the germline ends. Per the germline V gene, CDR1 is KGHSH and CDR2 is LQKENI. As DNA, the CDR3 is TGTGCCAGCTCAGAAGAGGGGAGCTCCTACGAGCAGTACTTC. Translating gives CASSEEGSSYEQYF. Supplemented by reference TRBV18 and TRBJ2-7, the full variable domain reads NAGVMQNPRHLVRRRGQEARLRCSPMKGHSHVYWYRQLPEEGLKFMVYLQKENIIDESGMPKERFSAEFPKEGPSILRIQQVVRGDSAAYFCASSEEGSSYEQYFGPGTRLTVT.

The chain links TRBV9 to TRBJ2-3, with D unresolved. This CDR3 contains 13 residues. Trimming removed 3 bases at V and 3 bases at J, with 8 bases between. CDR1 is SGDLS and CDR2 is YYNGEE in the germline V gene. CDR3: CASSAQLTDTQYF. The CDR3 DNA sequence: TGTGCCAGCAGCGCCCAACTGACAGATACGCAGTATTTT.

The chain has TRBV4-1 and TRBJ2-3; D is undetermined. Per the germline V gene, CDR1 is MGHRA and CDR2 is YSYEKL. Trimming cost V 0 bases and J 3 bases, with 10 bases left between them. The CDR3 consists of 15 residues. CDR3 amino acids: CASSQEERVTDTQYF. The CDR3 DNA is TGCGCCAGCAGCCAAGAGGAAAGGGTGACAGATACGCAGTATTTT.

This chain joins TRBV4-1 and TRBJ1-1; TRBD1 aligns across 8 bases. This CDR3 region has 13 residues. V was pared by 4 bases and J by 5 bases, with 3 bases of the junction left unmatched. Germline V gives CDR1 MGHRA, CDR2 YSYEKL. The CDR3 region is CASSLTGGTEAFF. The CDR3 DNA reads TGCGCCAGCAGCCTTACAGGGGGGACTGAAGCTTTCTTT.

The chain uses TRBV21-1 and TRBJ2-7; the D call TRBD1 from the table was never checked on the DNA. TRBV21-1 counts as a pseudogene. The CDR3 runs to 16 residues. The CDR3 reads CASSKGPGTGSYEQYF. DNA for the CDR3: TGTGCCAGCAGCAAAGGCCCCGGGACAGGCTCCTACGAGCAGTACTTC.

The chain's CDR3 is CASSLRDSLQFF. The CDR3 bases are TGTGCCAGTAGTCTCAGGGACAGCCTGCAGTTCTTC. The chain employs TRBV19 and TRBJ2-1; 7 bases match TRBD1. Germline lookup yields CDR1 LNHDA and CDR2 SQIVND (reference sequence). The J segment lost 12 bases and the V segment lost 5 bases, leaving 7 bases of the junction unmatched. The CDR3 contains 12 residues.

A few counts support this clone. For the CDR3, the DNA is TGTGCCAGCAGCTTTGATCTAGCGGGGTCCTCACGGGGGGCTGAGCAGTTCTTC. It yields the protein CASSFDLAGSSRGAEQFF. The rearrangement joins TRBV7-8 to TRBJ2-1; 9 nucleotides line up with TRBD2. J lost 9 bases, V lost 3 bases, and 18 bases had no gene match. This CDR3 is 18 amino acids long. The germline gives CDR1 SGHVS, CDR2 FQNEAQ.

This clone was picked up a small number of times. The V call is TRBV12-5, the J call TRBJ2-7; D tentatively fits TRBD1 or TRBD2 (5 bases each). V dropped 6 bases and J dropped 0 bases, with 18 bases sitting between them. Germline V gives CDR1 LGHNT, CDR2 FRNRAP. The CDR3 runs 16 residues. The DNA of the CDR3 is TGTGCTAGTGGACTGATCCGGGACGGAAACTCCTACGAGCAGTACTTC. Protein product: CASGLIRDGNSYEQYF.

J is TRBJ2-3 and V is TRBV15; D is unclear. Looked up from germline, CDR1 is LNHNV and CDR2 is YYDKDF (reference sequence). The V end lost 3 bases, the J end lost 2 bases, and 9 bases lay between the germline ends. This CDR3 is 14 amino acids long. The CDR3 loop is CATSRERFTDTQYF. DNA of the CDR3: TGTGCCACCAGCAGGGAAAGATTCACAGATACGCAGTATTTT.

The chain combines TRBV29-1 with TRBJ1-5; D call uncertain. From germline, CDR1 is SQVTM and CDR2 ANQGSEA. Trimming cost V 5 bases and J 5 bases, with 4 bases left between them. The CDR3 has 10 residues. The CDR3 sequence is CSVNHQPQHF. The CDR3 nucleotides are TGCAGCGTTAATCATCAGCCCCAGCATTTT.

This clone appeared once. The chain employs TRBV4-3 and TRBJ2-1, with 10 bases matching TRBD2. This CDR3 contains 16 residues. Germline assignment: CDR1 LGHNA and CDR2 YSLEER. V lost 1 base and J lost 6; bases outside the gene matches: 6. CDR3 in amino acids: CASSQVSGGPLNEQFF. The CDR3 DNA follows: TGCGCCAGCAGCCAAGTTAGCGGGGGGCCTCTCAATGAGCAGTTCTTC.

The genes are TRBV13 and TRBJ1-4; D uncertain. The CDR3 is 15 residues long. CDR1 PRHDT and CDR2 FYEKMQ come from the germline V gene (reference sequence). The V gene lost 8 bases and the J gene lost 0 bases, with 13 bases spanning the gap. CDR3 sequence (DNA): TGTGCCAGCCGGGCGGGGTATGCAACTAATGAAAAACTGTTTTTT. It yields the protein CASRAGYATNEKLFF.

The chain carries TRBV7-9 and TRBJ1-1; TRBD1 matches at 8 bases. V lost 2 bases and J lost 5; bases outside the gene matches: 7. Germline V gene lookup returns CDR1 SEHNR and CDR2 FQNEAQ (reference sequence). There are 15 residues in the CDR3. CDR3 residues: CASSLSENRGTEAFF. The CDR3 DNA follows: TGTGCCAGCAGCTTATCAGAAAACAGGGGGACTGAAGCTTTCTTT.

The J gene is TRBJ2-7, the V gene TRBV29-1, with 7 bases fitting TRBD1. CDR1 is SQVTM and CDR2 is ANQGSEA in the germline V gene. Trimming at V came to 3 bases and at J to 4 bases, leaving 9 bases not matched to a gene. This CDR3 comprises 14 residues. Here the CDR3 DNA reads TGCAGCGTTGAGCTCGGTAGGGGGCTGTACGAGCAGTACTTC. Translating gives CSVELGRGLYEQYF.

The gene calls are TRBV29-1 and TRBJ1-2; unclear D gene. V gave up 5 bases and J gave up 3 bases, with 22 bases separating them. The CDR3 loop spans 16 amino acids. From germline, CDR1 is SQVTM and CDR2 ANQGSEA. The CDR3 DNA is TGCAGCGTTTGGTCCCCTCATTCCGACGGGTACTATGGCTACACCTTC. Encoded protein: CSVWSPHSDGYYGYTF.

J is TRBJ2-5 and V is TRBV6-6, with 14 bases aligning to TRBD2. CDR3 length: 16 amino acids. The ends lost 4 bases at V and 2 bases at J; junction bases unmatched: 3. The V gene's germline CDR1 is MNHNY and CDR2 SVGAGI (reference sequence). The CDR3 sequence: CASSSGLAGGQETQYF. The CDR3 coding sequence is TGTGCCAGCAGTTCAGGACTAGCGGGGGGACAAGAGACCCAGTACTTC.

This clone was seen a few times. The CDR3 coding sequence is TGTGCCAGCAGCTCTAGACAGGCTGGGGCCAACGTCCTGACTTTC. It is translated as CASSSRQAGANVLTF. The J gene is TRBJ2-6, the V gene TRBV7-6, with D possibly TRBD1 on 6 matching bases. The CDR3 has 15 residues. Germline CDR1 and CDR2: SGHVS and FNYEAQ. Trimming shortened V by 4 bases and J by 2 bases, and 9 bases separated the two germline ends.

The CDR3 protein is CASSRTGDYEQYF. CDR3 sequence (DNA): TGTGCCAGCAGCCGGACAGGGGACTACGAGCAGTACTTC. The J gene is TRBJ2-7, the V gene TRBV7-2; 9 positions agree with TRBD1. The CDR3 extends over 13 amino acids. Trimming took 5 bases from V and 3 from J; bases not matched to a gene: 2. CDR1 and CDR2 (germline): SGHTA, FQGNSA.

The chain couples TRBV2 to TRBJ2-5; 11 nucleotides line up with TRBD2. From germline, CDR1 is SNHLY and CDR2 FYNNEI. This CDR3 is built from 14 residues. V trimming: 4 bases; J trimming: 4 bases; junction bases outside the gene matches: 2. For the CDR3, the DNA is TGTGCCAGCAGTGCGCTAGCGGGGGGAGAGACCCAGTACTTC. This codes for CASSALAGGETQYF.

This chain uses TRBV4-3 with TRBJ2-2; D is unresolved. Germline CDR1 and CDR2: LGHNA and YSLEER. Trimming pared 0 bases from V and 6 bases from J, leaving 17 bases between. CDR3 length: 17 amino acids. The CDR3 loop is CASSQDRSDGFPGELFF. The CDR3 DNA sequence: TGCGCCAGCAGCCAAGATAGGTCGGACGGGTTCCCCGGGGAGCTGTTTTTT.

The V call is TRBV4-3, the J call TRBJ1-2; maybe TRBD1 (6 bases). Germline V CDR1 and CDR2: LGHNA, YSLEER. This CDR3 has 16 residues. V lost 0 bases, J lost 4 bases, and 15 bases lay in between. CDR3: CASSQDRSRDTYGYTF. The CDR3, as DNA: TGCGCCAGCAGCCAAGACAGGAGTAGGGACACCTATGGCTACACCTTC.

The sample holds a few counts of this clone. A junction boundary mismatches the germline segment, possibly from a read error. The V call is TRBV29-1, the J call TRBJ2-2; possibly TRBD2 for D (6 bases). Germline V gives CDR1 SQVTM, CDR2 ANQGSEA. The CDR3 sequence is 15 residues long. This CDR3 reads CSIEGRGVNTGELFF. In DNA, the CDR3 is TGCAGCATTGAAGGCCGCGGGGTGAACACCGGGGAGCTGTTTTTT.

The J gene is TRBJ1-4, the V gene TRBV11-2, with D possibly being TRBD1 (6 bases). V was clipped by 6 bases and J by 3 bases, with 17 bases between them. This CDR3 spans 16 amino acids. The germline CDR1 and CDR2 sequences are SGHAT and FQNNGV. CDR3 amino acids: CASRLFSRQANEKLFF. In nucleotides, the CDR3 is TGTGCCAGCAGACTTTTTTCGAGACAGGCTAATGAAAAACTGTTTTTT.

The chain carries TRBV25-1 and TRBJ1-2; weak D call: TRBD1 (6 bases). Germline values: CDR1 MGHDK, CDR2 SYGVNS. The germline V and J ends were trimmed by 8 bases and 3 bases, with 13 bases remaining between them. This CDR3 comprises 13 residues. For the CDR3, the DNA is TGTGCCAGCTCTACCAGGGGTTACTATGGCTACACCTTC. This translates into CASSTRGYYGYTF.

In DNA, the CDR3 is TGCGCCAGCAGCCACGCTGGGTCCACAGATACGCAGTATTTT. Its translation is CASSHAGSTDTQYF. The genes are TRBV4-1 and TRBJ2-3, with D uncertain. The germline gives CDR1 MGHRA, CDR2 YSYEKL. With 3 bases removed from V and 2 bases from J, the gap between germline ends came to 9 bases. The CDR3 extends over 14 amino acids.